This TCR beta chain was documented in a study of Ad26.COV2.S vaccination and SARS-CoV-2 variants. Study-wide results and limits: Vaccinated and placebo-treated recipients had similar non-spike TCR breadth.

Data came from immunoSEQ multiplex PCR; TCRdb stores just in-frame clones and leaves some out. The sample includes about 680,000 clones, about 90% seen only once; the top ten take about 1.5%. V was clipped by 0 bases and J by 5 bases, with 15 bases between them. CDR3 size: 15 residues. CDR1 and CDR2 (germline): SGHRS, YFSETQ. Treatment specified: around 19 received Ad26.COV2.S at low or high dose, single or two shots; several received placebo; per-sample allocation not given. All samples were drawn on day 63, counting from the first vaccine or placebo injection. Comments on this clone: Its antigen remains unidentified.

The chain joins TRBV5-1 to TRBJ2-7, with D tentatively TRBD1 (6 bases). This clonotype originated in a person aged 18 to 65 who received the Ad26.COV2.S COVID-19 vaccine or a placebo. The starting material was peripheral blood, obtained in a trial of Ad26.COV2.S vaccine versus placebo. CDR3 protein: CASSLGQGSFDEQYF. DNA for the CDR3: TGCGCCAGCAGCTTGGGGCAGGGGTCCTTCGACGAGCAGTACTTC.